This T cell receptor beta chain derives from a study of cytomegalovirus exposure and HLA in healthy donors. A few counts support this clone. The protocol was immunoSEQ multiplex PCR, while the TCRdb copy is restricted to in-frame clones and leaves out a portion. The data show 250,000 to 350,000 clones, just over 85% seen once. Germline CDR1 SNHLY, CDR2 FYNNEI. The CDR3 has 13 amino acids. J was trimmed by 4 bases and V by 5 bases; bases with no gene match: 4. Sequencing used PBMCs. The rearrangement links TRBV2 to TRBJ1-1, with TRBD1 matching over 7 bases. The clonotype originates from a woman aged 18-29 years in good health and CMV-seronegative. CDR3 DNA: TGTGCCAGCAGTCCGACAGGGTCCACTGAAGCTTTCTTT. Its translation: CASSPTGSTEAFF.